These 28 T cell receptor beta chains were sequenced from one sample in a study of technical replicates of blood from a handful of donors. Repertoires were generated with immunoSEQ multiplex PCR, while TCRdb's copy carries only in-frame clones and drops some. The sample has 90,000 to 100,000 clones, about 96% seen once. Sample: T cells isolated from PBMCs. The receptors here all came from a human donor in good health.

This clone was seen a single time. The chain links TRBV13 to TRBJ2-7, with 7 bases lining up with TRBD1. This CDR3 is built from 15 residues. Germline V gene lookup returns CDR1 PRHDT and CDR2 FYEKMQ (reference sequence). V dropped 5 bases and J dropped 6; count of bases not matched to a gene: 13. CDR3 loop: CASSILPGQPLEQYF. The DNA of the CDR3 is TGTGCCAGCAGCATACTCCCGGGACAGCCCCTCGAGCAGTACTTC.

The J gene is TRBJ2-7, the V gene TRBV27, with 8 bases that match TRBD1. Germline V gene data show CDR1 as MNHEY and CDR2 as SMNVEV (reference sequence). Trimming cost V 5 bases and J 3 bases; bases outside gene matches: 6. The CDR3 spans 14 residues. The CDR3 bases are TGTGCCAGCAGTCGAGGACAGGGTTTCTACGAGCAGTACTTC. Amino acids: CASSRGQGFYEQYF.

The V and J genes are TRBV4-2 and TRBJ2-3; 13 bases fit TRBD2. V shed 4 bases and J 3 bases; nucleotides not matched to a gene: 4. This CDR3 is built from 16 residues. The germline V gene has CDR1 LGHNA and CDR2 YNFKEQ. The CDR3 region is CASSLLLAGGTDTQYF. DNA for the CDR3: TGTGCCAGCAGCCTCCTACTAGCGGGAGGGACAGATACGCAGTATTTT.

The V gene is TRBV19, the J gene TRBJ2-1; 8 bases agree with TRBD2. V shed 2 bases, J shed 3 bases, and the junction held 0 bases outside the gene matches. Germline CDR1 is LNHDA and CDR2 is SQIVND (reference sequence). The CDR3 totals 14 residues. The CDR3 loop reads CASSILAGYNEQFF. CDR3 nucleotides: TGTGCCAGTAGTATACTAGCGGGCTACAATGAGCAGTTCTTC.

This sequence joins TRBV27 and TRBJ2-7; 7 nucleotides agree with TRBD2. Germline CDR1 MNHEY, CDR2 SMNVEV (reference sequence). The CDR3 is 15 amino acids. V shed 3 bases and J 3 bases; nucleotides not matched to a gene: 8. CDR3 region: CASSLGLAVLYEQYF. CDR3 sequence (DNA): TGTGCCAGCAGTTTGGGTCTAGCGGTACTCTACGAGCAGTACTTC.

V is TRBV19 and J is TRBJ2-1; 12 nucleotides line up with TRBD2. V trimming: 6 bases; J trimming: 8 bases; junction bases outside the gene matches: 8. The CDR3 consists of 15 residues. Looked up from germline, CDR1 is LNHDA and CDR2 is SQIVND (reference sequence). CDR3 protein: CASRRLAGGPDEQFF. The CDR3 region has the DNA TGTGCCAGTAGGAGGCTAGCGGGAGGGCCCGATGAGCAGTTCTTC.

The rearrangement links TRBV5-6 to TRBJ2-1; TRBD1 might be the D (6 bases). The length of the CDR3 is 14 residues. Germline V CDR1 and CDR2: SGHDT, YYEEEE. V lost 3 bases and J 4 bases, leaving 11 bases between the germline ends. The CDR3 loop is CASSSSDSYNEQFF. CDR3 coding DNA: TGTGCCAGCAGCTCCTCGGACAGTTACAATGAGCAGTTCTTC.

The rearrangement uses TRBV11-3 and TRBJ1-2, with TRBD1 matching 9 bases. The CDR3 totals 14 residues. The J segment lost 6 bases and the V segment lost 1 base, leaving 3 bases of the junction unmatched. CDR1 is SGHNT, CDR2 YENEEA, per germline. This chain's CDR3 is CASSLAGTGNGYTF. Written as DNA, the CDR3 is TGTGCCAGCAGCTTAGCCGGGACAGGGAATGGCTACACCTTC. The variable domain in full, completed from reference TRBV11-3 and TRBJ1-2, reads EAGVVQSPRYKIIEKKQPVAFWCNPISGHNTLYWYLQNLGQGPELLIRYENEEAVDDSQLPKDRFSAERLKGVDSTLKIQPAELGDSAVYLCASSLAGTGNGYTFGSGTRLTVV.

The chain combines TRBV9 with TRBJ2-5; 7 bases are shared with TRBD1. CDR1 is SGDLS, CDR2 YYNGEE, per germline. The junction had 13 bases not matched to a gene; V was cut back by 3 bases and J by 2 bases. The CDR3 totals 17 residues. This CDR3 reads CASSGSQRTGEQETQYF. CDR3 in DNA: TGTGCCAGCAGCGGAAGTCAACGGACAGGCGAACAAGAGACCCAGTACTTC.

The gene calls are TRBV18 and TRBJ2-4; 9 nucleotides match TRBD2. The V gene end was trimmed by 6 bases and the J gene end by 5 bases; junction bases not matched to a gene: 8. Germline CDR1 reads KGHSH; CDR2 reads LQKENI. CDR3 length equals 15 residues. The CDR3 sequence is CASSLTTSGQNIQYF. CDR3 coding DNA: TGTGCCAGCTCCCTAACGACTAGCGGACAAAACATTCAGTACTTC.

V is TRBV29-1 and J is TRBJ2-7; TRBD2 might be the D (6 bases). This CDR3 is 13 amino acids long. Trimming shortened V by 2 bases and J by 4 bases, and 12 bases separated the two germline ends. From germline, CDR1 is SQVTM and CDR2 ANQGSEA. The CDR3 bases are TGCAGCGTTGAATCGGCAGGGAGGTACGAGCAGTACTTC. This codes for CSVESAGRYEQYF.

The chain links TRBV4-2 to TRBJ2-3; D gene ambiguous. V lost 0 bases, J lost 2 bases, and 12 bases lay in between. Germline V gene lookup returns CDR1 LGHNA and CDR2 YNFKEQ. This CDR3 has 16 amino acids. CDR3 loop: CASSQESYPFTDTQYF. CDR3 bases: TGTGCCAGCAGCCAAGAATCCTACCCCTTCACAGATACGCAGTATTTT.

The chain links TRBV28 to TRBJ1-2, with D uncertain. This CDR3 region has 13 residues. V lost 7 bases to trimming and J lost 4 bases, with 13 bases between them. In germline, CDR1 is MDHEN, CDR2 SYDVKM. CDR3 sequence: CASTPRRVYGYTF. The CDR3 coding sequence is TGTGCCAGCACCCCCCGTCGGGTCTATGGCTACACCTTC.

In DNA form, the CDR3 reads TGTGCCAGCAGTTGGAACAGACCCGGGGAGCTGTTTTTT. Translating gives CASSWNRPGELFF. The chain links TRBV27 to TRBJ2-2; no definite D call. This CDR3 is 13 amino acids long. In germline, CDR1 is MNHEY, CDR2 SMNVEV (reference sequence). V lost 4 bases and J 6 bases, leaving 9 bases between the germline ends.

The chain carries TRBV7-6 and TRBJ2-7; 10 bases align to TRBD2. The germline V gene encodes CDR1 SGHVS and CDR2 FNYEAQ. V was clipped by 7 bases and J by 4 bases; unmatched bases: 4. The CDR3 has 13 amino acids. CDR3 in DNA: TGTGCCAGCACCCCTAGCGGGAGTTACGAGCAGTACTTC. It encodes CASTPSGSYEQYF.

Points on this clone: Compared with germline, one end of the junction differs, possibly owing to a read error. The V gene is TRBV13, the J gene TRBJ1-1; 7 bases map to TRBD1. This CDR3 is built from 14 residues. Germline loops: CDR1 PRHDT, CDR2 FYEKMQ (reference sequence). The CDR3 nucleotides are TGTGTCAGCAGCCTAGGGAGGGGGCAAGGTGAAGCTTTCTTT. The encoded protein is CVSSLGRGQGEAFF.

The chain joins TRBV7-2 to TRBJ1-1, with TRBD1 matching over 8 bases. Germline CDR1 and CDR2: SGHTA and FQGNSA. The CDR3 runs 15 residues. The ends lost 5 bases at V and 1 base at J; junction bases unmatched: 6. This CDR3 reads CASSKWTGRNTEAFF. The CDR3 coding sequence is TGTGCCAGCAGCAAGTGGACAGGGCGGAACACTGAAGCTTTCTTT.

J is TRBJ1-2 and V is TRBV5-1, with D perhaps matching TRBD1 (5 bases). Germline CDR1 is SGHRS and CDR2 is YFSETQ. This CDR3 spans 13 amino acids. V was pared by 0 bases and J by 8 bases, with 11 bases between. The CDR3 region has the DNA TGCGCCAGCAGCTTGGACAGGCCCAACGGCTACACCTTC. It encodes CASSLDRPNGYTF.

The chain links TRBV28 to TRBJ1-1, with unresolved D. Trimming removed 3 bases from V and 3 bases from J, with 11 bases in between. The V gene's germline CDR1 is MDHEN and CDR2 SYDVKM. The CDR3 runs to 14 residues. The CDR3 bases are TGTGCCAGCAGTTTGACCCCGGGAGACACTGAAGCTTTCTTT. Amino acid sequence: CASSLTPGDTEAFF. The full variable domain, rest sourced from reference TRBV28 and TRBJ1-1, is DVKVTQSSRYLVKRTGEKVFLECVQDMDHENMFWYRQDPGLGLRLIYFSYDVKMKEKGDIPEGYSVSREKKERFSLILESASTNQTSMYLCASSLTPGDTEAFFGQGTRLTVV.

This chain connects TRBV7-7 to TRBJ2-1; TRBD1 aligns across 7 bases. The CDR3 covers 12 residues. V dropped 4 bases and J dropped 8; count of bases not matched to a gene: 2. The germline V gene has CDR1 SSHAT and CDR2 FNYEAQ (reference sequence). The chain's CDR3 is CASSSTGDEQFF. As DNA, the CDR3 is TGTGCCAGCAGCTCCACAGGGGATGAGCAGTTCTTC.

This rearrangement joins TRBV11-2 to TRBJ1-2, with D tentatively TRBD1 (6 bases). Germline V CDR1 and CDR2: SGHAT, FQNNGV. This CDR3 is 14 amino acids long. The germline V and J ends were trimmed by 1 base and 4 bases, with 10 bases remaining between them. CDR3 coding DNA: TGTGCCAGCAGCTTAGCTGGGGACACCTATGGCTACACCTTC. It translates to CASSLAGDTYGYTF.

The chain is built from TRBV7-9 and TRBJ2-4, with D possibly being TRBD2 (7 bases). CDR3 length: 13 residues. Trimming took 1 base from V and 8 from J, leaving 9 bases between them. CDR1 and CDR2 from the germline V gene are SEHNR and FQNEAQ (reference sequence). The CDR3, as DNA: TGTGCCAGCAGCTTAGAGGGGGGGTACATTCAGTACTTC. The encoded protein is CASSLEGGYIQYF.

This clone was counted a single time. The V gene is TRBV7-8, the J gene TRBJ1-5, with TRBD1 as a possible D gene (5 bases). Germline assignment: CDR1 SGHVS and CDR2 FQNEAQ. Trimming took 5 bases from V and 7 from J, leaving 15 bases between them. This CDR3 contains 14 residues. CDR3: CASSEKGEGQPQHF. In nucleotides, the CDR3 is TGTGCCAGCAGCGAGAAAGGGGAAGGACAGCCCCAGCATTTT.

This clone came up once. V gene TRBV6-5 combines with J gene TRBJ1-2; 7 bases fit TRBD1. The CDR3 spans 15 residues. Germline V gene lookup returns CDR1 MNHEY and CDR2 SVGAGI. J was trimmed by 4 bases and V by 2 bases; bases with no gene match: 7. CDR3 sequence (DNA): TGTGCCAGCAGTTACCGACTGGGACAGCCCTATGGCTACACCTTC. Protein product: CASSYRLGQPYGYTF.

The chain links TRBV4-1 to TRBJ2-7; D may be TRBD1 (5 bases). The ends were cut back, 0 bases at V and 4 bases at J, with 10 bases in the middle. CDR1 is MGHRA and CDR2 is YSYEKL in the germline V gene. This CDR3 comprises 14 residues. Here the CDR3 reads CASSQETDEYEQYF. In nucleotides, the CDR3 is TGCGCCAGCAGCCAAGAGACAGACGAATACGAGCAGTACTTC.

The chain recombines TRBV7-4 with TRBJ2-7; 9 nucleotides line up with TRBD1. In germline, CDR1 is SGHVT, CDR2 SQSDAQ. CDR3 size: 19 residues. J gave up 4 bases and V 5 bases, and 21 bases lay outside the gene matches. The CDR3, as DNA: TGTGCCAGCAGCCCCTCCGGGACAGGGTATGGCTGCGGGGGTTACGAGCAGTACTTC. It encodes CASSPSGTGYGCGGYEQYF.

The chain combines TRBV19 with TRBJ1-5; no reliable D call. CDR1 and CDR2 from the germline V gene are LNHDA and SQIVND (reference sequence). Trimming removed 3 bases at V and 11 bases at J, with 11 bases between. The CDR3 is 12 amino acids. CDR3 bases: TGTGCCAGTAGTATGGCCCCGGGAGCCCAGCATTTT. Amino acids: CASSMAPGAQHF.

Here the CDR3 reads CASGLGSRGNEQFF. The CDR3 DNA sequence: TGTGCCAGCGGTCTGGGTAGCCGAGGGAATGAGCAGTTCTTC. The chain is built from TRBV2 and TRBJ2-1; a possible D gene is TRBD2 (5 bases). This CDR3 has 14 amino acids. CDR1 and CDR2 from the germline V gene are SNHLY and FYNNEI. The germline V and J ends were trimmed by 8 bases and 7 bases, with 18 bases remaining between them.